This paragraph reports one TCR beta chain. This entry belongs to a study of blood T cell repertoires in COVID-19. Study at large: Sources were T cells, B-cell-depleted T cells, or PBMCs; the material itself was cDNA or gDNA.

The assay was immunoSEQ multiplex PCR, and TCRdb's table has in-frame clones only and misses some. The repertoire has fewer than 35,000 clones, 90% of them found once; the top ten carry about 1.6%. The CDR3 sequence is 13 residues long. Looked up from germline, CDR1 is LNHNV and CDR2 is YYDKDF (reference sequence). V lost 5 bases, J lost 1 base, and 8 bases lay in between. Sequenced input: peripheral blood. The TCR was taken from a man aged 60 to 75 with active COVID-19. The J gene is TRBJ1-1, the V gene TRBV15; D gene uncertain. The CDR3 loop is CATSAPGNTEAFF. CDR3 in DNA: TGTGCCACCAGCGCCCCAGGGAACACTGAAGCTTTCTTT.